A single sample gave rise to the 22 T cell receptor beta chains below, sequenced in a study of CD8 T cells in ankylosing spondylitis. TCRdb passed the 5' RACE reads through MiXCR, listing each CDR3 protein once. The sample lists about 240,000 distinct CDR3 sequences; over 8.5% were seen once. The sequenced material came from blood, either unsorted or a sorted T cell fraction (not recorded which). The receptors shown here come from a male donor with ankylosing spondylitis or in good health (not recorded which).

The V and J genes are TRBV2 and TRBJ2-2; 9 positions match TRBD1. The CDR3 runs to 16 residues. The J segment lost 3 bases and the V segment lost 5 bases, leaving 7 bases of the junction unmatched. Germline V gives CDR1 SNHLY, CDR2 FYNNEI. CDR3 DNA sequence: TGTGCCAGCAGTCGCCTCCGACAGGGGGACACCGGGGAGCTGTTTTTT. Residues: CASSRLRQGDTGELFF.

This clonotype has a count of ten or more. The CDR3 protein is CASSLSQGEKLFF. The CDR3 DNA sequence: TGTGCCAGCAGCTTGTCTCAGGGGGAAAAACTGTTTTTT. This rearrangement joins TRBV7-3 to TRBJ1-4; tentative D call: TRBD1 (6 bases). This CDR3 has 13 residues. The V gene lost 3 bases and the J gene lost 8 bases, with 10 bases spanning the gap. Germline V lookup: CDR1 SGHTA, CDR2 FQGTGA.

This clonotype was detected many times. The chain couples TRBV5-1 to TRBJ2-1, with 8 bases identical to TRBD2. V shed 4 bases and J 6 bases; nucleotides not matched to a gene: 6. This CDR3 is built from 14 residues. Germline values: CDR1 SGHRS, CDR2 YFSETQ. The CDR3 loop reads CASSPGLDLNEQFF. For the CDR3, the DNA is TGCGCCAGCAGCCCGGGACTAGACCTCAATGAGCAGTTCTTC.

The chain has TRBV12-3 or TRBV12-4 and TRBJ2-3; possibly TRBD1 for D (5 bases). The CDR3 is 15 amino acids. Trimming cost V 6 bases and J 3 bases, with 16 bases left between them. As DNA, the CDR3 is TGTGCCAGCAGCCAAGGGGCTGGTCGGACAGATACGCAGTATTTT. It translates to CASSQGAGRTDTQYF.

The chain employs TRBV29-1 and TRBJ1-2; D is possibly TRBD1 (6 bases). Trimming cost V 6 bases and J 7 bases, with 12 bases left between them. Germline CDR1 and CDR2: SQVTM and ANQGSEA. The CDR3 sequence is 11 residues long. The CDR3 reads CSVAGTSGYTF. The CDR3, as DNA: TGCAGCGTCGCAGGGACAAGTGGCTACACCTTC.

Concerning this clonotype: The junction shows a germline mismatch at one end, possibly a read error. This chain connects TRBV4-2 to TRBJ2-1; D unclear. The CDR3 loop spans 13 amino acids. Germline CDR1 is LGHNA and CDR2 is YNFKEQ. For the CDR3, the DNA is TGTGCCAGGAGCCCCGGGCTCCCCAATGAGCAGTTCTTC. Amino acids: CARSPGLPNEQFF.

At least ten counts were recorded for this clonotype. A read error may account for a junction end that differs from germline. This sequence joins TRBV25-1 and TRBJ2-1; D gene ambiguous. CDR1 and CDR2 (germline): MGHDK, SYGVNS. The CDR3 extends over 15 amino acids. The CDR3 sequence is CASSGSSRPYNEQFF. CDR3 sequence (DNA): TGTGCTAGCAGTGGTTCCAGTCGTCCCTACAATGAGCAGTTCTTC. The full variable domain, rest sourced from reference TRBV25-1 and TRBJ2-1, is EADIYQTPRYLVIGTGKKITLECSQTMGHDKMYWYQQDPGMELHLIHYSYGVNSTEKGDLSSESTVSRIRTEHFPLTLESARPSHTSQYLCASSGSSRPYNEQFFGPGTRLTVL.

This clonotype was counted many times. This chain uses TRBV5-1 with TRBJ2-7, with a weak D call TRBD2 (5 bases). The CDR3 covers 15 residues. Germline V gives CDR1 SGHRS, CDR2 YFSETQ. V lost 4 bases and J 5 bases, leaving 19 bases between the germline ends. The CDR3 loop is CASSKNGVGADEQYF. The CDR3 region has the DNA TGCGCCAGCAGCAAGAATGGTGTGGGAGCGGACGAGCAGTACTTC.

This clonotype was recorded at least ten times. The rearrangement links TRBV13 to TRBJ2-6, with D hard to call. V was shortened by 5 bases and J by 0 bases, with 5 bases between the two germline ends. The CDR3 has 14 amino acids. Germline lookup yields CDR1 PRHDT and CDR2 FYEKMQ (reference sequence). The CDR3 DNA follows: TGTGCCAGCAGCACCCACTCTGGGGCCAACGTCCTGACTTTC. Residues: CASSTHSGANVLTF.

Ten or more counts support this clonotype. The CDR3 DNA follows: TGCGCCAGCAGGCACGGGACGGCCGATGGCTACACCTTC. Amino acids: CASRHGTADGYTF. This chain links TRBV5-1 with TRBJ1-2, with a weak D call TRBD1 (5 bases). Germline V gives CDR1 SGHRS, CDR2 YFSETQ. Trimming removed 5 bases from V and 6 bases from J, with 14 bases in between. This CDR3 has 13 amino acids.

This clonotype came up many times. The rearrangement links TRBV12-3 or TRBV12-4 to TRBJ1-2; weak D call: TRBD1 (5 bases). V dropped 5 bases and J dropped 7 bases, with 17 bases sitting between them. The CDR3 is made up of 14 amino acids. The CDR3 spells CASSNRDFIGGYTF. DNA of the CDR3: TGTGCCAGCAGTAACCGGGACTTTATTGGTGGCTACACCTTC.

This clonotype came up many times. The V call is TRBV3-1, the J call TRBJ2-7; 11 bases are a match to TRBD2. Trimming at V came to 4 bases and at J to 4 bases, leaving 3 bases not matched to a gene. CDR3 length equals 14 residues. Germline V gene lookup returns CDR1 LGHDT and CDR2 YNNKEL (reference sequence). Here the CDR3 DNA reads TGTGCCAGCAGCCCTACTAGCGGGAGATACGAGCAGTACTTC. Its protein product is CASSPTSGRYEQYF.

This clonotype was recorded a few times. Relative to the germline gene, one junction end is altered; a read error may explain this. The chain carries TRBV5-1 and TRBJ2-3, with 9 positions matching TRBD1. The CDR3 is 14 residues long. CDR1 SGHRS and CDR2 YFSETQ come from the germline V gene. The CDR3 is CASTLGQGADTQYF. CDR3 bases: TGCGCCAGCACCTTGGGACAGGGAGCAGATACGCAGTATTTT.

This clonotype was observed many times. V usage is TRBV5-6 and J usage is TRBJ2-2; no clear D. The V gene lost 2 bases and the J gene lost 6 bases, with 11 bases spanning the gap. This CDR3 has 14 residues. CDR1 and CDR2 (germline): SGHDT, YYEEEE. CDR3 coding DNA: TGTGCCAGCAGCTTAGTGGTGGCATCCGGGGAGCTGTTTTTT. This gives the protein CASSLVVASGELFF.

This clonotype was seen many times. The J gene is TRBJ2-2, the V gene TRBV20-1; D is uncertain. Trimming removed 3 bases at V and 5 bases at J, with 10 bases between. Germline CDR1 and CDR2: DFQATT and SNEGSKA (reference sequence). CDR3 length: 13 residues. Written as DNA, the CDR3 is TGCAGTGCTAGTTTAGTCTGGACCGGGGAGCTGTTTTTT. Encoded protein: CSASLVWTGELFF.

This clonotype was detected only a few times. The V call is TRBV25-1, the J call TRBJ2-7, with 9 positions matching TRBD1. V gave up 1 base and J gave up 0 bases; unmatched junction bases: 4. This CDR3 spans 16 amino acids. CDR1 is MGHDK and CDR2 is SYGVNS in the germline V gene. The CDR3 loop reads CASSESGTGSSYEQYF. The DNA of the CDR3 is TGTGCCAGCAGTGAATCGGGGACAGGGAGCTCCTACGAGCAGTACTTC.

This clonotype appeared many times. This chain uses TRBV7-2 with TRBJ2-1; D not certain. Trimming shortened V by 4 bases and J by 10 bases, and 17 bases separated the two germline ends. This CDR3 has 14 amino acids. The germline V gene encodes CDR1 SGHTA and CDR2 FQGNSA. CDR3 protein: CASSYPVLLGEQFF. The CDR3 coding sequence is TGTGCCAGCAGCTATCCGGTCCTTTTGGGGGAGCAGTTCTTC.

The chain links TRBV6-1 to TRBJ2-7; 7 bases are a match to TRBD1. V trimming: 6 bases; J trimming: 7 bases; junction bases outside the gene matches: 3. This CDR3 is built from 11 residues. Germline V lookup: CDR1 MNHNS, CDR2 SASEGT. CDR3 nucleotide sequence: TGTGCCAGCAGCAGGGGGTCGGAGCAGTACTTC. It codes for CASSRGSEQYF.

This clonotype appeared a few times. The rearrangement links TRBV6-1 to TRBJ2-2; TRBD1 is a possible D gene (6 bases). V gave up 1 base and J gave up 7 bases, with 10 bases separating them. This CDR3 contains 14 residues. Germline-derived CDR1 and CDR2 are MNHNS and SASEGT. The CDR3 spells CASSEVRDIGELFF. The CDR3 DNA follows: TGTGCCAGCAGTGAAGTGAGGGACATCGGGGAGCTGTTTTTT.

CDR3 nucleotides: TGTGCCAGCAAAAAAACAGGGACAGCATACAATGAGCAGTTCTTC. Protein product: CASKKTGTAYNEQFF. V and J are TRBV7-2 and TRBJ2-1; the match to TRBD1 covers 7 bases. Germline V gene sequence: CDR1 SGHTA, CDR2 FQGNSA. J lost 4 bases, V lost 7 bases, and 10 bases had no gene match. This CDR3 has 15 amino acids.

The chain recombines TRBV29-1 with TRBJ1-4, with 8 bases matching TRBD1. V dropped 0 bases and J dropped 8; count of bases not matched to a gene: 8. Germline CDR1 and CDR2: SQVTM and ANQGSEA. The CDR3 is 15 residues long. The CDR3 nucleotides read TGCAGCGTTGAAGATTCAGGGGGCGAGGAGGAAAAACTGTTTTTT. Protein sequence: CSVEDSGGEEEKLFF.

This clonotype was found a few times. V and J are TRBV21-1 and TRBJ2-3; the tabulated D call, TRBD1, remains unverified against the DNA. TRBV21-1 is recorded as a pseudogene. CDR3 length: 15 residues. Here the CDR3 reads CASSNWGQGVDTQYF. The CDR3 DNA follows: TGTGCCAGCAGCAATTGGGGACAGGGTGTGGATACGCAGTATTTT.